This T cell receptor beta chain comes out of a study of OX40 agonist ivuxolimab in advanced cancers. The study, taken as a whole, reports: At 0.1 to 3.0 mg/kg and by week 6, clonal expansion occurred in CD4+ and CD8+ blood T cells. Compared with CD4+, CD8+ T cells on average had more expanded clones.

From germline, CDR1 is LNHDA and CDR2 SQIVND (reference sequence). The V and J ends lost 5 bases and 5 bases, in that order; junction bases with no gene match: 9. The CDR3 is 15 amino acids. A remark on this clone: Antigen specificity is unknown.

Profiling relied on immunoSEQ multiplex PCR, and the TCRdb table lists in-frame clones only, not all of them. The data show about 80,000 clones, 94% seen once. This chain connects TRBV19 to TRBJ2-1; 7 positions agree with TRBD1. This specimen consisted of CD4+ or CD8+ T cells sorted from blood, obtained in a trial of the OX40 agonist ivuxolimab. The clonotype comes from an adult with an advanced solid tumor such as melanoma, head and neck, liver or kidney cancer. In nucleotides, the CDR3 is TGTGCCAGTAGTCCCCGACAGGGTAGGGACAATGAGCAGTTCTTC. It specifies CASSPRQGRDNEQFF.